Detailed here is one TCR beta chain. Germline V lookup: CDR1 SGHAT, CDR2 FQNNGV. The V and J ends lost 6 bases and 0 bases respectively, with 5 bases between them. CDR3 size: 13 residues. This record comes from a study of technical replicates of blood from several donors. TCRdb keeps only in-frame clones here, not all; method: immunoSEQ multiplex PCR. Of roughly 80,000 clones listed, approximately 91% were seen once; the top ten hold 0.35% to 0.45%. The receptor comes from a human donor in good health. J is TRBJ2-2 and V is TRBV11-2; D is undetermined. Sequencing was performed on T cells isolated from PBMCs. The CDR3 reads CASSFANTGELFF. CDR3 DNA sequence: TGTGCCAGCAGTTTCGCGAACACCGGGGAGCTGTTTTTT.